This is a list of T cell receptor beta chains from one sample in a study of radiotherapy plus CTLA-4 blockade in lung cancer. Profiling relied on immunoSEQ multiplex PCR, and the TCRdb table lists in-frame clones only, not all of them. This table has approximately 77,000 clones, over 70% appearing once. Sequences were derived from peripheral blood, sampled from a patient treated with radiotherapy plus ipilimumab. These TCRs come from a human donor with non-small cell lung cancer whose response to radiotherapy plus ipilimumab could not be evaluated. Some clones in this sample may be carry-over from other donors' samples. The CDR3 runs from the conserved cysteine through the conserved F or W.

>TRBJ2-3|TRBV7-2
CASSLMGLAGAGDTQYF
>TRBJ2-7|TRBV2
CASRPTMGEQYF
>TRBJ1-2|TRBV28
CASSPGQFFIYGYTF
>TRBJ1-1|TRBV5-6
CASSLLGVNTEAFF
>TRBJ2-1|TRBV7-2
CASSLEGARSYNEQFF
>TRBJ1-1|TRBV7-9
CASSLDREMNTEAFF
>TRBJ1-1|TRBV29-1
CSAKAGGDTEAFF
>TRBJ1-2|TRBV5-1
CASSLVADLVEGYTF
>TRBJ2-5|TRBV4-1
CASSQDGTGGWETQYF
>TRBJ2-5|TRBV7-3
CASSSMTSGGPQETQYF
>TRBJ2-1|TRBV9
CASSVSGGSPYNEQFF
>TRBJ2-2|TRBV11-1
CASSGGERTNTGELFF
>TRBJ2-7|TRBV7-3
CASSLGGFGSYEQYF
>TRBJ2-7|TRBV5-1
CASSLAGLYEQYF
>TRBJ2-7|TRBV19
CASSQGASYEQYF
>TRBJ2-7|TRBV21-1
CASSHNAGQSYEQYF
>TRBJ2-2|TRBV9
CASSVESGENTGELFF
>TRBJ2-7|TRBV18
CASSPFPSYEQYF
>TRBJ1-4|TRBV9
CASSEDGTPDGEKLFF
>TRBJ1-2|TRBV28
CASSKPGYGGYTF
>TRBJ2-2|TRBV7-6
CASSLAGTGAGTGELFF
>TRBJ2-1|TRBV6-1
CASSEWDLRGYNEQFF
>TRBJ2-1|TRBV5-1
CASSLGGTGNEQFF
>TRBJ2-6|TRBV4-1
CASSLRSAVLSGANVLTF
>TRBJ2-7|TRBV28
CASSFVGGGNYEQYF
>TRBJ1-1|TRBV5-4
CASSPLRGNTEAFF
>TRBJ2-3|TRBV13
CASSLSLTGRTDTQYF
>TRBJ2-2|TRBV18
CASSPTGQGNTGELFF
>TRBJ1-2|TRBV10-3
CAISERPGGGYTF
>TRBJ2-1|TRBV5-1
CASSSRDSLYNEQFF
>TRBJ1-2|TRBV6-1
CASSLQRWGYTF
>TRBJ1-1|TRBV7-9
CASSLDRTEAFF
>TRBJ2-2|TRBV7-6
CASSLTGLDTGELLF
>TRBJ2-1|TRBV4-3
CASSQDPTGTDSYNEQFF
>TRBJ2-7|TRBV9
CASSPGSLNQQYF
>TRBJ1-2|TRBV6-1
CASTQGNYGYTF
>TRBJ1-2|TRBV6-6
CASSPRAGGPSYGYTF
>TRBJ2-1|TRBV5-1
CASREGTDNEQFF
>TRBJ1-6|TRBV9
CASSPSAFRGDLRNSPLHF
>TRBJ1-1|TRBV5-6
CASSLVPGGEGRTEAFF
>TRBJ2-1|TRBV13
CASSLGPAGGYNEQFF
>TRBJ2-1|TRBV7-3
CASSPPGGSYNEQFF
>TRBJ2-7|TRBV7-2
CASCPWQASYEQYF
>TRBJ1-5|TRBV28
CASSQGPTVGPQHF
>TRBJ1-3|TRBV7-9
CASSLWDRAGNTIYF
>TRBJ2-1|TRBV28
CASSLFYEQFF
>TRBJ2-5|TRBV12-2
CASRLGTSGGFQETQYF
>TRBJ1-2|TRBV19
CASTFSTPSYGYTF
>TRBJ2-2|TRBV28
CASSFRGDGELFF
>TRBJ1-5|TRBV5-4
CASSLGGGASNQPQHF
>TRBJ1-1|TRBV28
CASSLTGAAEAFF
>TRBJ2-1|TRBV7-3
CASSLTLNNEQFF
>TRBJ1-2|TRBV7-2
CASRPWTGGVNYGYTF
>TRBJ1-1|TRBV29-1
CSARAGPNTEAFF
>TRBJ2-2|TRBV27
CASSLGLAGGPSTGELFF
>TRBJ2-7|TRBV6-1
CASSEEFYHFRQALAYEQYF
>TRBJ1-6|TRBV7-6
CASSLGTDNSPLHF